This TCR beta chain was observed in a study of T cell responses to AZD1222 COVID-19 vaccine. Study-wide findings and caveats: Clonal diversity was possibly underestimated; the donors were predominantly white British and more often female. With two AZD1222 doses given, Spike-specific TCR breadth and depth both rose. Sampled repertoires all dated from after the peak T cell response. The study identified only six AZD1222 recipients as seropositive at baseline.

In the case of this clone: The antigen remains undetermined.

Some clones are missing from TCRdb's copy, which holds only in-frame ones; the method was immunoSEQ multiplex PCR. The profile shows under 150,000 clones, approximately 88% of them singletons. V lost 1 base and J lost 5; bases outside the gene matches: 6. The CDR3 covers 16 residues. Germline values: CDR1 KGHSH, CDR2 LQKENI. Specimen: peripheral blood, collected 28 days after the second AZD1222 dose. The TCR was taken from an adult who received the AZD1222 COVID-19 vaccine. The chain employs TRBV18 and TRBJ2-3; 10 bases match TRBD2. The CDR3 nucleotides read TGTGCCAGCTCACCACGGCTAGCGGGAGCGGGAGATACGCAGTATTTT. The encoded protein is CASSPRLAGAGDTQYF.